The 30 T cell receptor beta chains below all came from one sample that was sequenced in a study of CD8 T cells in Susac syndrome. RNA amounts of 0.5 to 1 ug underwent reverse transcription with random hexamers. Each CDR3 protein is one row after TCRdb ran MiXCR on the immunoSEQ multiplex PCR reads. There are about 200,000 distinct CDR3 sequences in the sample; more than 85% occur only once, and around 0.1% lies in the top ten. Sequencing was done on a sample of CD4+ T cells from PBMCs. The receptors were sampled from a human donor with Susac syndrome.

CDR3 in DNA: TGTGCCAGCAGCACCCGGACAGGGGCGGACAATGAGCAGTTCTTC. Protein product: CASSTRTGADNEQFF. This chain connects TRBV5-4 to TRBJ2-1, with 9 nucleotides matching TRBD1. Germline CDR1 reads SGHNT; CDR2 reads YYREEE (reference sequence). The CDR3 consists of 15 residues. The V gene end was trimmed by 4 bases and the J gene end by 5 bases; junction bases not matched to a gene: 7.

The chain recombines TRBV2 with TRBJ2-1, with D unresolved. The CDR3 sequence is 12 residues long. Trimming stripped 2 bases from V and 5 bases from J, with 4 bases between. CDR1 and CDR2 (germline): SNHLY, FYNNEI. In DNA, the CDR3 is TGTGCCAGCAGTGAAATGGACAATGAGCAGTTCTTC. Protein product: CASSEMDNEQFF.

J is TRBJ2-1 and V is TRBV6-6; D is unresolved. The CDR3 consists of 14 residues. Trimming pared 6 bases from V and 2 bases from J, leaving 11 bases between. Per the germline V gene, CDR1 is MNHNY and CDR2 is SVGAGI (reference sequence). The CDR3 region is CASRNSDPYNEQFF. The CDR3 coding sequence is TGTGCCAGCAGAAACAGTGACCCCTACAATGAGCAGTTCTTC.

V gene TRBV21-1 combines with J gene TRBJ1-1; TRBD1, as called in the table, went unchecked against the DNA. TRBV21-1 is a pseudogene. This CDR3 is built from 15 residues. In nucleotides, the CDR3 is TGTGCCAGCAGCAAAGCGGGGGACAGGGACACTGAAGCTTTCTTT. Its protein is CASSKAGDRDTEAFF.

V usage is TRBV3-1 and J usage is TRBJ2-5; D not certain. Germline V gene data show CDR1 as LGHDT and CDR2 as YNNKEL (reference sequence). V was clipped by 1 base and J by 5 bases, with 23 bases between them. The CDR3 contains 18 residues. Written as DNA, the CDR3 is TGTGCCAGCAGCCAAGTCAGGACCCAAATCCATCAATCGGAGACCCAGTACTTC. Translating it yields CASSQVRTQIHQSETQYF.

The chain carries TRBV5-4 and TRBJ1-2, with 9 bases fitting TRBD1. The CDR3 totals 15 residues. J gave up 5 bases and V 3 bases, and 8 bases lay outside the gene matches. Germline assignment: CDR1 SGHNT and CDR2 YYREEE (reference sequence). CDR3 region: CASSSPDRGGYGYTF. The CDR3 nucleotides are TGTGCCAGCAGCTCCCCGGACAGGGGAGGGTATGGCTACACCTTC.

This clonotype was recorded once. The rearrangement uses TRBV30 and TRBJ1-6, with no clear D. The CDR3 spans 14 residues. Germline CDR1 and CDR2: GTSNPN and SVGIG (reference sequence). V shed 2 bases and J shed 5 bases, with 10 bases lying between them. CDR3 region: CAWSKGVDNSPLHF. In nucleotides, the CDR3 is TGTGCCTGGAGTAAAGGAGTGGATAATTCACCCCTCCACTTT.

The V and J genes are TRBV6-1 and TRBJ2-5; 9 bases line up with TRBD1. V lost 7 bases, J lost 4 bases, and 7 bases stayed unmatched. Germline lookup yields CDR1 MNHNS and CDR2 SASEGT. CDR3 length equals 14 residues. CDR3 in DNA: TGTGCCAGCAATTTAGGACAGGGGACAGAGACCCAGTACTTC. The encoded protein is CASNLGQGTETQYF.

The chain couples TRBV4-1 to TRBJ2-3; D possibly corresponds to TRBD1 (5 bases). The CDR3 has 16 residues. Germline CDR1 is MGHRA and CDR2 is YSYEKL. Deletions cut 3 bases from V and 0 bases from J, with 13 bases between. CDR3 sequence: CASSHIGRASTDTQYF. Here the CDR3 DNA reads TGCGCCAGCAGCCATATCGGCAGGGCAAGCACAGATACGCAGTATTTT.

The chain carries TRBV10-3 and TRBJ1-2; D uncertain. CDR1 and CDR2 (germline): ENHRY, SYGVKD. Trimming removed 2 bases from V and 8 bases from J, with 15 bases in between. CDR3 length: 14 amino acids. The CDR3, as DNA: TGTGCCATCAGTGAGGCCGTTCAGACGAGGGGCTACACCTTC. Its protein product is CAISEAVQTRGYTF.

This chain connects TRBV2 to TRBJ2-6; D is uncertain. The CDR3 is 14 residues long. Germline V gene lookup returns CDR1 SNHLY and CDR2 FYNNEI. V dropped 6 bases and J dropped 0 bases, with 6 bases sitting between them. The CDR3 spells CASRPTSGANVLTF. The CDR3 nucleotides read TGTGCCAGCAGGCCAACCTCTGGGGCCAACGTCCTGACTTTC.

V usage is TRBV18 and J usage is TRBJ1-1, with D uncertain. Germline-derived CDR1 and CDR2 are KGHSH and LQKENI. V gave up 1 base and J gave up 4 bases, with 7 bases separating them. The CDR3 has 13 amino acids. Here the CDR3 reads CASSPLEGTEAFF. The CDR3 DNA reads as TGTGCCAGCTCACCACTCGAGGGCACTGAAGCTTTCTTT.

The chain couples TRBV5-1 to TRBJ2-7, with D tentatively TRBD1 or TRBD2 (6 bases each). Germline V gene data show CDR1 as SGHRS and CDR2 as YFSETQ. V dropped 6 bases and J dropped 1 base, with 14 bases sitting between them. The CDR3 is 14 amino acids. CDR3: CASNRGTSSYEQYF. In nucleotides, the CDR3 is TGCGCCAGCAACCGCGGGACAAGTTCCTACGAGCAGTACTTC.

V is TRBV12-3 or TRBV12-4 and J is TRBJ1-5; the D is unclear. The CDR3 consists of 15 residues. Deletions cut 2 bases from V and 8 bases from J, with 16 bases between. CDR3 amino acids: CASSLMGMGLKPQHF. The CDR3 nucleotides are TGTGCCAGCAGTTTAATGGGGATGGGGTTAAAGCCCCAGCATTTT.

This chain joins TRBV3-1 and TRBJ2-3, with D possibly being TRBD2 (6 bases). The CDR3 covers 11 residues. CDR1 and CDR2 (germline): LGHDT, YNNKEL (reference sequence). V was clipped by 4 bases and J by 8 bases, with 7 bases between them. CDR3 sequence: CASSREVTQYF. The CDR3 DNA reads TGTGCCAGCAGCCGGGAGGTTACGCAGTATTTT.

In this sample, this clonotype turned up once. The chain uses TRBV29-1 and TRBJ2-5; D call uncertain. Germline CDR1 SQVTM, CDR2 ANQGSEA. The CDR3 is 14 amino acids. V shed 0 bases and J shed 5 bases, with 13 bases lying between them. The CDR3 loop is CSVEDQYSRETQYF. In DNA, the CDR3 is TGCAGCGTTGAAGATCAATATAGTAGGGAGACCCAGTACTTC. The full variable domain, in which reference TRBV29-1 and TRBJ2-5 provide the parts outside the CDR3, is SAVISQKPSRDICQRGTSLTIQCQVDSQVTMMFWYRQQPGQSLTLIATANQGSEATYESGFVIDKFPISRPNLTFSTLTVSNMSPEDSSIYLCSVEDQYSRETQYFGPGTRLLVL.

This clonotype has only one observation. For the CDR3, the DNA is TGTGCCAGTTCCCGGGACGGAGGGAACTATGGCTACACCTTC. Its protein is CASSRDGGNYGYTF. The chain links TRBV19 to TRBJ1-2, with D perhaps TRBD1 (5 bases). This CDR3 is 14 amino acids long. Germline V gene lookup returns CDR1 LNHDA and CDR2 SQIVND (reference sequence). The V and J ends lost 8 bases and 2 bases respectively, with 15 bases between them.

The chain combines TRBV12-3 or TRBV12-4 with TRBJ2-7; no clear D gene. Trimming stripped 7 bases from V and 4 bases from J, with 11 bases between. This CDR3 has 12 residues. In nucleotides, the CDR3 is TGTGCCAGCACGGCAAGCTCGTACGAGCAGTACTTC. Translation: CASTASSYEQYF.

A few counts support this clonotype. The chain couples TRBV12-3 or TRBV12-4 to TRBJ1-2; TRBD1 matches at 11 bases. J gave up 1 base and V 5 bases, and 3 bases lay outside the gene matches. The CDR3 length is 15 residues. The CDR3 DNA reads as TGTGCCAGCAGTCTGGGACAGGGGGATAACTATGGCTACACCTTC. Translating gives CASSLGQGDNYGYTF.

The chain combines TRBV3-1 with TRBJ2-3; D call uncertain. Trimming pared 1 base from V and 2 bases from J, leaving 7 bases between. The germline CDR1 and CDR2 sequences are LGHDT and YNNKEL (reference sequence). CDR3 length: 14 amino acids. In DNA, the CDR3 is TGTGCCAGCAGCCAAGGTGCCTTCACAGATACGCAGTATTTT. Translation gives CASSQGAFTDTQYF.

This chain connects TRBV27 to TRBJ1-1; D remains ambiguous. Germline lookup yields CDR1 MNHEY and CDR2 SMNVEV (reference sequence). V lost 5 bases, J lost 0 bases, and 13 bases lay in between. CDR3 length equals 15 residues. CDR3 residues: CASSHRTDLNTEAFF. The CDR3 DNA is TGTGCCAGCAGTCACCGGACGGATCTGAACACTGAAGCTTTCTTT.

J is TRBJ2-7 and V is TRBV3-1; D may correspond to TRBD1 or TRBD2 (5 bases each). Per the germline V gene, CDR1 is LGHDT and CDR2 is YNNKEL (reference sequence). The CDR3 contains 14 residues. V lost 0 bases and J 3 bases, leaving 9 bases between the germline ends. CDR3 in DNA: TGTGCCAGCAGCCAAGATGCGAGGGGCTACGAGCAGTACTTC. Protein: CASSQDARGYEQYF.

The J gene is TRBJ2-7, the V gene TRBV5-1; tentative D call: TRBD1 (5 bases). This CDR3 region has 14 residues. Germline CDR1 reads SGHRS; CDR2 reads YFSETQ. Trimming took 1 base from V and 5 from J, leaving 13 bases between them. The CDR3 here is CASSLTAGSDEQYF. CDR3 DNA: TGCGCCAGCAGCTTGACGGCAGGGTCGGACGAGCAGTACTTC.

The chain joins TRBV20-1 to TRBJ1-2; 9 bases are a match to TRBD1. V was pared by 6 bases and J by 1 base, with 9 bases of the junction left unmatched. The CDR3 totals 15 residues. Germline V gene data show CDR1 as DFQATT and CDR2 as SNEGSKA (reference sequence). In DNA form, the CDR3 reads TGCAGTGCGAAGGACCACAGGGGGCTTAACTATGGCTACACCTTC. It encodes CSAKDHRGLNYGYTF.

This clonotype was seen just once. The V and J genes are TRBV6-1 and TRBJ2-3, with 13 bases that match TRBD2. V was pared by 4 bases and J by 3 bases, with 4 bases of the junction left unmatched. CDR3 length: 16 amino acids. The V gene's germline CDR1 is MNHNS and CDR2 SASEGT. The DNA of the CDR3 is TGTGCCAGCAGTGCCCAACTAGCGGGAGGGACAGATACGCAGTATTTT. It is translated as CASSAQLAGGTDTQYF.

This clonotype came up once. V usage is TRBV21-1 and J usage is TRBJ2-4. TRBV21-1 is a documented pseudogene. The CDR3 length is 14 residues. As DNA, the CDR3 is TGTGCCAGCGGAACGGACGCAGCCAAAAACATTCAGTACTTC. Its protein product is CASGTDAAKNIQYF.

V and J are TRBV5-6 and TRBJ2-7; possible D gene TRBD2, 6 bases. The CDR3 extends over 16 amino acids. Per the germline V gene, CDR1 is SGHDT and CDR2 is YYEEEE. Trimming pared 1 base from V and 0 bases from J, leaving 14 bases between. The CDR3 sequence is CASSLPPSGSSYEQYF. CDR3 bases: TGTGCCAGCAGCTTGCCCCCCTCCGGGAGCTCCTACGAGCAGTACTTC.

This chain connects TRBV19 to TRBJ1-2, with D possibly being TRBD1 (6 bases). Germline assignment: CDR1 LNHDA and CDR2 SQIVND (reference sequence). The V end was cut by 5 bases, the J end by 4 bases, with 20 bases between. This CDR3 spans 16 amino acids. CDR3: CASSAEGGRPIYGYTF. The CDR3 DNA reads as TGTGCCAGTAGTGCCGAGGGGGGACGGCCAATCTATGGCTACACCTTC.

Here the CDR3 DNA reads TGTGCCAGCAATTTATTGGGACAGGGGAACACTGAAGCTTTCTTT. It encodes CASNLLGQGNTEAFF. The chain has TRBV2 and TRBJ1-1; 9 bases align to TRBD1. The CDR3 is 15 residues long. Germline V gene data show CDR1 as SNHLY and CDR2 as FYNNEI. Germline trimming cut 7 bases from V and 1 base from J; bases unmatched to any gene: 7.

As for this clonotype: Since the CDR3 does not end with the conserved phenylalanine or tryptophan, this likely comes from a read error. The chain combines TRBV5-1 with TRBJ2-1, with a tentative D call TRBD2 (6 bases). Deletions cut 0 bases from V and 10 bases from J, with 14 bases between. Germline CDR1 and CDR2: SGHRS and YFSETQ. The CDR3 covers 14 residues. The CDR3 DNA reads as TGCGCCAGCAGCTTGGCCCCCGGGGCGGGGGAGCAGTTCTCC. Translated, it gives CASSLAPGAGEQFS.